This is a list of T cell receptor beta chains from one sample in a study of blood T cell repertoires in COVID-19. The data were produced by immunoSEQ multiplex PCR, yet TCRdb's version contains in-frame clones alone and is incomplete. The data contain under 350,000 clones, under 90% of them singletons. Specimen: peripheral blood. The receptors shown here come from a woman in her 50s who had recovered from COVID-19. The CDR3 runs from the conserved cysteine through the conserved F or W. Each record gives: J gene, clone size, V gene, D gene, CDR3 length, CDR3 protein, CDR3 DNA. D genes are given only for firm matches. Only part of the rows carry a size: once, few, many, or a class if the clone is expanded.

j_gene: TRBJ1-3
abundance: few
v_gene: TRBV4-1
d_gene: NA
len: 16
CDR3aa: CASSLTGTHSGNTIYF
CDR3nt: TGCGCCAGCAGCCTAACCGGGACACACTCTGGAAACACCATATATTTT

j_gene: TRBJ1-4
abundance: NA
v_gene: TRBV4-1
d_gene: TRBD1
len: 16
CDR3aa: CASSQDRTGGWEKLFF
CDR3nt: TGCGCCAGCAGCCAAGATCGCACAGGGGGCTGGGAAAAACTGTTTTTT

j_gene: TRBJ2-1
abundance: NA
v_gene: TRBV9
d_gene: TRBD1
len: 14
CDR3aa: CASSVVQGAGEQFF
CDR3nt: TGTGCCAGCAGCGTAGTGCAGGGGGCGGGTGAGCAGTTCTTC

j_gene: TRBJ1-1
abundance: NA
v_gene: TRBV6-5
d_gene: NA
len: 16
CDR3aa: CASSYSGALVGTEAFF
CDR3nt: TGTGCCAGCAGTTACTCGGGAGCCTTGGTGGGGACTGAAGCTTTCTTT

j_gene: TRBJ1-2
abundance: NA
v_gene: TRBV30
d_gene: NA
len: 15
CDR3aa: CAWRVSDSANYGYTF
CDR3nt: TGTGCCTGGAGGGTGTCGGACTCAGCTAACTATGGCTACACCTTC

j_gene: TRBJ1-4
abundance: once
v_gene: TRBV6-5
d_gene: TRBD1
len: 16
CDR3aa: CASSYEGWTGYEKLFF
CDR3nt: TGTGCCAGCAGTTACGAGGGTTGGACAGGGTATGAAAAACTGTTTTTT

j_gene: TRBJ2-5
abundance: NA
v_gene: TRBV7-2
d_gene: NA
len: 15
CDR3aa: CASSLDGQYQETQYF
CDR3nt: TGTGCCAGCAGCTTAGACGGACAGTACCAAGAGACCCAGTACTTC

j_gene: TRBJ2-7
abundance: once
v_gene: TRBV6-4
d_gene: TRBD2
len: 14
CDR3aa: CASPPTGGSYEQYF
CDR3nt: TGTGCCAGCCCCCCCACGGGGGGATCTTACGAGCAGTACTTC

j_gene: TRBJ2-7
abundance: NA
v_gene: TRBV25-1
d_gene: NA
len: 13
CDR3aa: CASSSTGRYEQYF
CDR3nt: TGTGCCAGCAGTTCAACAGGGAGATACGAGCAGTACTTC

j_gene: TRBJ2-3
abundance: NA
v_gene: TRBV3-1/TRBV3-2
d_gene: TRBD2
len: 15
CDR3aa: CASSPGLAGGDTQYF
CDR3nt: TGTGCCAGCAGCCCGGGACTAGCGGGGGGGGATACGCAGTATTTT

j_gene: TRBJ1-1
abundance: NA
v_gene: TRBV7-6
d_gene: TRBD1
len: 17
CDR3aa: CASSLSTGGASNTEAFF
CDR3nt: TGTGCCAGCAGCTTAAGCACAGGGGGCGCTTCGAACACTGAAGCTTTCTTT

j_gene: TRBJ2-7
abundance: NA
v_gene: TRBV5-1
d_gene: TRBD1
len: 13
CDR3aa: CASSLTGGYEQYF
CDR3nt: TGCGCCAGCAGCTTGACAGGGGGTTACGAGCAGTACTTC

j_gene: TRBJ2-7
abundance: NA
v_gene: TRBV7-9
d_gene: NA
len: 13
CDR3aa: CASSLTSPYEQYF
CDR3nt: TGTGCCAGCAGCTTAACTAGCCCCTACGAGCAGTACTTC

j_gene: TRBJ2-3
abundance: NA
v_gene: TRBV3-1/TRBV3-2
d_gene: NA
len: 14
CDR3aa: CASEGRTMGITQYF
CDR3nt: TGTGCCAGCGAGGGCCGAACGATGGGGATAACGCAGTATTTT

j_gene: TRBJ2-7
abundance: once
v_gene: TRBV6-6
d_gene: NA
len: 15
CDR3aa: CASSYSGGVPYEQYF
CDR3nt: TGTGCCAGCAGTTACTCAGGAGGGGTGCCCTACGAGCAGTACTTC

j_gene: TRBJ1-4
abundance: few
v_gene: TRBV28
d_gene: NA
len: 13
CDR3aa: CASSWQLNEKLFF
CDR3nt: TGTGCCAGCAGTTGGCAGTTAAATGAAAAACTGTTTTTT

j_gene: TRBJ2-1
abundance: NA
v_gene: TRBV5-1
d_gene: TRBD1
len: 16
CDR3aa: CASSSPPRGQYNEQFF
CDR3nt: TGCGCCAGCAGCTCACCCCCCAGGGGGCAATACAATGAGCAGTTCTTC

j_gene: TRBJ2-2
abundance: NA
v_gene: TRBV11-2
d_gene: TRBD1
len: 16
CDR3aa: CASSPDRGRNTGELFF
CDR3nt: TGTGCCAGCAGCCCAGACAGGGGGCGGAACACCGGGGAGCTGTTTTTT

j_gene: TRBJ1-2
abundance: NA
v_gene: TRBV28
d_gene: NA
len: 13
CDR3aa: CASSLLTDYGYTF
CDR3nt: TGTGCCAGCAGTTTATTAACAGACTATGGCTACACCTTC

j_gene: TRBJ2-7
abundance: NA
v_gene: TRBV6-5
d_gene: NA
len: 14
CDR3aa: CASSSLSGSYEQYF
CDR3nt: TGTGCCAGCAGTTCCCTCAGTGGCAGCTACGAGCAGTACTTC

j_gene: TRBJ2-1
abundance: NA
v_gene: TRBV5-1
d_gene: TRBD2
len: 15
CDR3aa: CASSLATSGSHEQFF
CDR3nt: TGCGCCAGCAGCTTGGCGACTAGCGGGAGCCATGAGCAGTTCTTC

j_gene: TRBJ2-1
abundance: NA
v_gene: TRBV4-2
d_gene: TRBD1
len: 16
CDR3aa: CASSQDARTGDNEQFF
CDR3nt: TGTGCCAGCAGCCAAGATGCAAGGACAGGGGACAATGAGCAGTTCTTC

j_gene: TRBJ1-5
abundance: NA
v_gene: TRBV5-1
d_gene: NA
len: 14
CDR3aa: CASSLATGQEPQHF
CDR3nt: TGCGCCAGCAGCTTGGCTACAGGGCAAGAGCCCCAGCATTTT

j_gene: TRBJ1-3
abundance: NA
v_gene: TRBV7-9
d_gene: NA
len: 15
CDR3aa: CASSQLQSSGNTIYF
CDR3nt: TGTGCCAGCAGCCAGCTACAGTCCTCAGGAAACACCATATATTTT

j_gene: TRBJ2-7
abundance: NA
v_gene: TRBV3-1/TRBV3-2
d_gene: NA
len: 13
CDR3aa: CASSRGVFYEQYF
CDR3nt: TGTGCCAGCAGCCGGGGGGTTTTCTACGAGCAGTACTTC